Following are 13 T cell receptor beta chains from one sample sequenced in a study of shared clonotypes between healthy human individuals (dated by TCRdb to between 2020 and 2021). Receptor amplification or capture employed the immunoSEQ multiplex PCR assay. The clones in this table, taken by TCRdb from immuneACCESS, are in-frame only. Not every clone is retained; where verified, under half of the shortfall comes from an unresolved V gene, and the cause of the rest is unknown. Within this sample are a few million clones, with 80% to 95% of them counted one time only. Under 0.45% of the sample lies in the top ten. Sequencing was performed on naive CD4+ T cells from PBMCs. The sample's cell subset or site label, in plain terms: CD45RA+ positively selected. The source of these receptors is a man younger than 35 in good health. Some clones in this sample may be carry-over from other donors' samples.

V is TRBV10-3 and J is TRBJ1-5; the D is unclear. Germline V gene lookup returns CDR1 ENHRY and CDR2 SYGVKD. The CDR3 consists of 14 residues. V was pared by 5 bases and J by 5 bases, with 13 bases between. CDR3 nucleotides: TGTGCCATCAGTCCAGGTGAAGCGGATCAGCCCCAGCATTTT. It translates to CAISPGEADQPQHF.

J is TRBJ2-3 and V is TRBV7-3; perhaps TRBD2 as D (6 bases). Per germline, CDR1 SGHTA and CDR2 FQGTGA. V was cut by 5 bases and J by 5 bases, with 14 bases left in between. This CDR3 contains 14 residues. The CDR3 DNA reads as TGTGCCAGCAGCCTCAATCCGGGGGTAGATACGCAGTATTTT. It is translated as CASSLNPGVDTQYF.

Comment on this clone: Other DNA sequences of this sample code for an identical CDR3. As DNA, the CDR3 is TGCGCCAGCAGCCCGCAGACTAGCGGGGGATACAATGAGCAGTTCTTC. Residues: CASSPQTSGGYNEQFF. The genes are TRBV5-1 and TRBJ2-1; 12 nucleotides align to TRBD2. This CDR3 is built from 16 residues. Germline lookup yields CDR1 SGHRS and CDR2 YFSETQ. V was pared by 4 bases and J by 4 bases, with 6 bases of the junction left unmatched.

The J gene is TRBJ1-1, the V gene TRBV29-1; D is perhaps TRBD1 (6 bases). This CDR3 region has 12 residues. Trimming took 6 bases from V and 3 from J, leaving 11 bases between them. Germline V CDR1 and CDR2: SQVTM, ANQGSEA. CDR3: CSVRGQYTEAFF. For the CDR3, the DNA is TGCAGCGTCCGCGGACAGTACACTGAAGCTTTCTTT.

This clone was seen just once. This chain uses TRBV28 with TRBJ1-5, with D tentatively TRBD1 (6 bases). CDR1 and CDR2 from the germline V gene are MDHEN and SYDVKM. V was pared by 6 bases and J by 3 bases, with 9 bases between. There are 13 residues in the CDR3. CDR3 coding DNA: TGTGCCAGCAGAGGACAGCTCAATCAGCCCCAGCATTTT. Encoded protein: CASRGQLNQPQHF.

The CDR3 DNA is TGCAGCGTTGGTTTGGCAGGTTACAATCAGCCCCAGCATTTT. Translating it yields CSVGLAGYNQPQHF. The chain is built from TRBV29-1 and TRBJ1-5, with D unclear. There are 14 residues in the CDR3. Trimming took 4 bases from V and 3 from J, leaving 13 bases between them. Germline CDR1 reads SQVTM; CDR2 reads ANQGSEA.

V usage is TRBV5-1 and J usage is TRBJ2-2; D unclear. V lost 4 bases to trimming and J lost 8 bases, with 9 bases between them. The CDR3 loop spans 12 amino acids. Germline CDR1 is SGHRS and CDR2 is YFSETQ. As DNA, the CDR3 is TGCGCCAGCAGCGAGACCCTAGGGGAGCTGTTTTTT. Its protein is CASSETLGELFF.

This chain links TRBV27 with TRBJ2-5; unclear D gene. Trimming pared 10 bases from V and 3 bases from J, leaving 9 bases between. Per germline, CDR1 MNHEY and CDR2 SMNVEV (reference sequence). The CDR3 runs 11 residues. The CDR3, as DNA: TGTGCCACCAAGTGGGAAGAGACCCAGTACTTC. Residues: CATKWEETQYF.

The chain couples TRBV6-1 to TRBJ1-4; a weak D match, TRBD1 (6 bases). CDR1 and CDR2 (germline): MNHNS, SASEGT. The V gene lost 7 bases and the J gene lost 6 bases, with 18 bases spanning the gap. The length of the CDR3 is 15 residues. Here the CDR3 reads CASNGRGGMDEKLFF. CDR3 DNA: TGTGCCAGCAATGGAAGGGGGGGGATGGATGAAAAACTGTTTTTT.

This clone was detected a few times. Other DNA sequences in this specimen translate into the identical CDR3. The rearrangement links TRBV5-1 to TRBJ1-3; a possible D gene is TRBD1 (5 bases). Germline V CDR1 and CDR2: SGHRS, YFSETQ. Trimming took off 0 bases at V and 4 bases at J, with 5 bases between the two ends. CDR3 length equals 13 residues. CDR3: CASSLDRGNTIYF. CDR3 DNA sequence: TGCGCCAGCAGCTTGGACAGGGGAAACACCATATATTTT.

V is TRBV11-2 and J is TRBJ1-2; 9 nucleotides agree with TRBD1. The CDR3 is 15 residues long. CDR1 is SGHAT, CDR2 FQNNGV, per germline. Germline trimming cut 4 bases from V and 4 bases from J; bases unmatched to any gene: 7. The CDR3 is CASSSQGARSYGYTF. The CDR3 nucleotides read TGTGCCAGCAGCTCACAGGGGGCACGTAGCTATGGCTACACCTTC.

V is TRBV5-1 and J is TRBJ1-1; unclear D gene. V was clipped by 5 bases and J by 1 base, with 12 bases between them. Per germline, CDR1 SGHRS and CDR2 YFSETQ. The CDR3 has 14 amino acids. The CDR3 spells CASSSRTRNTEAFF. The DNA for the CDR3 is TGCGCCAGCAGTTCCAGAACCCGGAACACTGAAGCTTTCTTT.

The chain recombines TRBV21-1 with TRBJ1-2; the table calls TRBD1, which could not be checked here. TRBV21-1 is a listed pseudogene. CDR3 size: 12 residues. CDR3: CAIPQGYYGYTF. The CDR3 region has the DNA TGTGCCATTCCTCAGGGATACTATGGCTACACCTTC.